The 5 T cell receptor beta chains below all came from one sample that was sequenced in a study of cytomegalovirus exposure and HLA in healthy donors. The PCR employed 60 Vbeta primers together with 13 Jbeta primers. Repertoires were generated with immunoSEQ multiplex PCR, while TCRdb's copy carries only in-frame clones and drops some. Its listing shows some 150,000 clones. Sample: PBMCs. The source is a man aged 35 to 55 in good health and CMV-seronegative.

The rearrangement joins TRBV11-1 to TRBJ2-7; TRBD2 matches at 8 bases. CDR3 length: 13 amino acids. Germline assignment: CDR1 SGHAT and CDR2 FQDESV (reference sequence). Unmatched junction bases numbered 3, after V lost 3 bases and J lost 5 bases. The CDR3 DNA follows: TGTGCCAGCAGCTTGACTAGCGTCCACGAGCAGTACTTC. Amino acids: CASSLTSVHEQYF.

This sequence joins TRBV5-6 and TRBJ1-6; D may be TRBD1 (6 bases). Germline loops: CDR1 SGHDT, CDR2 YYEEEE. V was clipped by 4 bases and J by 6 bases, with 14 bases between them. The CDR3 spans 15 residues. Here the CDR3 DNA reads TGTGCCAGCAGCCCATCGGGGACAAGTAATTCACCCCTCCACTTT. Protein sequence: CASSPSGTSNSPLHF.

The CDR3 here is CASSSIYGYTF. The CDR3 region has the DNA TGTGCCAGCAGTTCCATCTATGGCTACACCTTC. The chain carries TRBV28 and TRBJ1-2; D gene ambiguous. V lost 4 bases, J lost 4 bases, and 4 bases lay in between. The CDR3 spans 11 residues. In germline, CDR1 is MDHEN, CDR2 SYDVKM.

This rearrangement joins TRBV29-1 to TRBJ1-4, with 8 bases lining up with TRBD1. Germline V CDR1 and CDR2: SQVTM, ANQGSEA. CDR3 size: 17 residues. V gave up 0 bases and J gave up 3 bases; unmatched junction bases: 9. The CDR3 DNA is TGCAGCGTTGAAGATATTGCAGGGGGCTCGGCTAATGAAAAACTGTTTTTT. This encodes CSVEDIAGGSANEKLFF.

The chain recombines TRBV5-1 with TRBJ2-7; 9 positions match TRBD1. The CDR3 runs 14 residues. V gave up 4 bases and J gave up 5 bases; unmatched junction bases: 7. Looked up from germline, CDR1 is SGHRS and CDR2 is YFSETQ. DNA for the CDR3: TGCGCCAGCAGCGTAGGGACAGGGTGGGACGAGCAGTACTTC. Encoded protein: CASSVGTGWDEQYF.